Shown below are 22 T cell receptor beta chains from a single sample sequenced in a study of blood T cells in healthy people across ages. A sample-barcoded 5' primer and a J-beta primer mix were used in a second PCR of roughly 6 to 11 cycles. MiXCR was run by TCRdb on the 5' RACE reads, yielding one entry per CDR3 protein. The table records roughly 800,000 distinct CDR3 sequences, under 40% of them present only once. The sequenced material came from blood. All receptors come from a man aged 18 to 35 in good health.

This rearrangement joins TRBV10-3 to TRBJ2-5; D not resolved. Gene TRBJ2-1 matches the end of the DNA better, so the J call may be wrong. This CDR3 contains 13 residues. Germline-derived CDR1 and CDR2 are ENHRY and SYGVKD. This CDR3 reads CAISTQTQETQFF. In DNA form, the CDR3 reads TGTGCCATCAGCACACAGACCCAAGAGACCCAGTTCTTC.

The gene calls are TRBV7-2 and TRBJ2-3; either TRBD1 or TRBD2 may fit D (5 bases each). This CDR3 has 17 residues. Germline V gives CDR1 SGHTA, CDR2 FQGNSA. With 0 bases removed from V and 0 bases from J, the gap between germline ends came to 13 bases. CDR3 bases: TGTGCCAGCAGCTTAGCGGGGGTTGCTTATAGCACAGATACGCAGTATTTT. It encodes CASSLAGVAYSTDTQYF.

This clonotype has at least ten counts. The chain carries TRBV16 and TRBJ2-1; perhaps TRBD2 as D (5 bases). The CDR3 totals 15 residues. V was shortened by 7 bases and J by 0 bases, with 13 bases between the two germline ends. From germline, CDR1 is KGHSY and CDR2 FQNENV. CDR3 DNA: TGTGCCAGCAAACAGCGGCCCAGCTCCTACAATGAGCAGTTCTTC. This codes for CASKQRPSSYNEQFF.

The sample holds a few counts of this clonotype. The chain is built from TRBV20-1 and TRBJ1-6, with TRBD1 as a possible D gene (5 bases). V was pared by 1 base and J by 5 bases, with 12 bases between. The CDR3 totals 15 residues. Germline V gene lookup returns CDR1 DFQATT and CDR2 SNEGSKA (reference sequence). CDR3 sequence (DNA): TGCAGTGCTAGAGCTGCAGGGCTTAATAATTCACCCCTCCACTTT. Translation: CSARAAGLNNSPLHF.

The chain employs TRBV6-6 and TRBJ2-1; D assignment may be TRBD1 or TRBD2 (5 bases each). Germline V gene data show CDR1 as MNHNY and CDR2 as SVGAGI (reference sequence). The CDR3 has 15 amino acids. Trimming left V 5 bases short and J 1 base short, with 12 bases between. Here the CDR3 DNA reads TGTGCCAGCAGTCTCCGGGACGGGTCCTACAATGAGCAGTTCTTC. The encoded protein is CASSLRDGSYNEQFF.

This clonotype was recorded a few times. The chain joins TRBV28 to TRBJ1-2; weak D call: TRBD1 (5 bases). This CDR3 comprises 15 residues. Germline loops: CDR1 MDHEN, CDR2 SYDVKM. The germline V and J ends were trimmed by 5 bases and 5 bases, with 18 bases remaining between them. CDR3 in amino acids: CASSETGAADYGYTF. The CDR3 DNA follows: TGTGCCAGCAGTGAAACTGGGGCGGCTGATTATGGCTACACCTTC.

In DNA form, the CDR3 reads TGCAGTGCTAGCGCCCAGCCCCAGCATTTT. Amino acids: CSASAQPQHF. The V gene is TRBV20-1, the J gene TRBJ1-5; D gene ambiguous. CDR3 length: 10 residues. The germline V and J ends were trimmed by 3 bases and 7 bases, with 4 bases remaining between them. The germline gives CDR1 DFQATT, CDR2 SNEGSKA (reference sequence).

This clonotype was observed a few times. This CDR3 reads CASSLSGMSSHQPQHF. The CDR3 region has the DNA TGTGCCAGCAGCTTATCGGGCATGAGCTCTCACCAGCCCCAGCATTTT. The V and J genes are TRBV5-8 and TRBJ1-5; D is undetermined. Trimming pared 2 bases from V and 7 bases from J, leaving 19 bases between. The CDR3 length is 16 residues. Germline loops: CDR1 SGHTS, CDR2 YDEGEE.

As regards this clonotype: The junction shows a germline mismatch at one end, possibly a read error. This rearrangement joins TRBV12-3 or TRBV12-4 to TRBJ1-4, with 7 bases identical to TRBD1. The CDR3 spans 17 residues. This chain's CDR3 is CASSSDRSGGTNEELFF. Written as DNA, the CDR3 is TGTGCCAGCAGTTCCGACCGTTCAGGGGGAACTAATGAAGAACTGTTTTTT.

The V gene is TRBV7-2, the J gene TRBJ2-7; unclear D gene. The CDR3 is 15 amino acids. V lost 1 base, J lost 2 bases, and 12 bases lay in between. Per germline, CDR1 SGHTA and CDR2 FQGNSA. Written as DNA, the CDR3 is TGTGCCAGCAGCTTAGACCCAATACCTACCTACGAGCAGTACTTC. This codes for CASSLDPIPTYEQYF.

The CDR3 DNA is TGTGCCAGCAGCTTGGAAGGGGCAGGGAAGGCTGAAGCTTTCTTT. Amino acid sequence: CASSLEGAGKAEAFF. The rearrangement joins TRBV7-9 to TRBJ1-1; a possible D gene is TRBD1 (5 bases). V lost 3 bases and J 6 bases, leaving 17 bases between the germline ends. Per germline, CDR1 SEHNR and CDR2 FQNEAQ (reference sequence). The CDR3 consists of 15 residues.

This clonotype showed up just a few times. CDR3 DNA sequence: TGTGCTAGTGGTTTGTTCGGGGGAGAGACCCAGTACTTC. Protein product: CASGLFGGETQYF. The chain couples TRBV12-5 to TRBJ2-5; D possibly corresponds to TRBD2 (6 bases). The CDR3 is 13 residues long. Germline assignment: CDR1 LGHNT and CDR2 FRNRAP. V was clipped by 2 bases and J by 4 bases, with 8 bases between them.

The CDR3: CASSQVDRGGTEAFF. CDR3 sequence (DNA): TGCGCCAGCAGCCAAGTAGACAGGGGGGGAACTGAAGCTTTCTTT. The chain links TRBV4-3 to TRBJ1-1; 9 nucleotides match TRBD1. This CDR3 has 15 amino acids. Germline V gene lookup returns CDR1 LGHNA and CDR2 YSLEER. Unmatched junction bases numbered 5, after V lost 1 base and J lost 5 bases.

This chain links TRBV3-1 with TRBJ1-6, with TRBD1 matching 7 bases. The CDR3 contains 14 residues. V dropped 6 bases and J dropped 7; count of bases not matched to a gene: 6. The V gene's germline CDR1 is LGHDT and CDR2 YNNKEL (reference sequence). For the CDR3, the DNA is TGTGCCAGCAGACCCGGGACAGCCAATTCACCCCTCCACTTT. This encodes CASRPGTANSPLHF.

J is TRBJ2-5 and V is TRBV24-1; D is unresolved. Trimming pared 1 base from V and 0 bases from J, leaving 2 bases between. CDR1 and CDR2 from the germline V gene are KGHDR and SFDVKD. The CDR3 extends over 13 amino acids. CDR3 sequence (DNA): TGTGCCACCAGTGATTTCAACCAAGAGACCCAGTACTTC. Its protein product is CATSDFNQETQYF.

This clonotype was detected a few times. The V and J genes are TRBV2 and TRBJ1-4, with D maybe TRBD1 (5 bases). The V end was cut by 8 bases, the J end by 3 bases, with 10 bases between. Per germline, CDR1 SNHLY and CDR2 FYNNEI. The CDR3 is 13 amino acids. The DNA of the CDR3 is TGTGCCAGCCGGGGGGAGGCTAATGAAAAACTGTTTTTT. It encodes CASRGEANEKLFF.

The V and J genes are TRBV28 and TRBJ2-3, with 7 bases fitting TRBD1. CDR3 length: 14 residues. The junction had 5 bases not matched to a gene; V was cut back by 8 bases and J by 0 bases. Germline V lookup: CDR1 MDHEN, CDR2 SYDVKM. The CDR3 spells CASGRQGSTDTQYF. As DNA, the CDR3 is TGTGCCAGCGGGAGACAGGGTAGCACAGATACGCAGTATTTT.

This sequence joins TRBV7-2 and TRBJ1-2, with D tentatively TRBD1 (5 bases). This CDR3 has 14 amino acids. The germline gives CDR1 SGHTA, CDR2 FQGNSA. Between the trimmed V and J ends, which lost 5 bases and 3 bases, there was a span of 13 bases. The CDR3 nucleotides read TGTGCCAGCAGCCTGGGACCCAAGTACTATGGCTACACCTTC. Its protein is CASSLGPKYYGYTF.

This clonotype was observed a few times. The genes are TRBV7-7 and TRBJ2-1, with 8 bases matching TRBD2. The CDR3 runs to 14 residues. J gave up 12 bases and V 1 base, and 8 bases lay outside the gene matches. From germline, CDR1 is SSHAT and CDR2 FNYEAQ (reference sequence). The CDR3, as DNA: TGTGCCAGCAGCTTAGGCGGGGGGCCCACCCCGCAGTTCTTC. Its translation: CASSLGGGPTPQFF.

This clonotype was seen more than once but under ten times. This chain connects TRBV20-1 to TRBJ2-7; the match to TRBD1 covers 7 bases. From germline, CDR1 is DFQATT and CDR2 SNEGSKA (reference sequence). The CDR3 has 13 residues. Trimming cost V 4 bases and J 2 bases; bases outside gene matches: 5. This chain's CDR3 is CSAKATGTYEQYF. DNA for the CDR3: TGCAGTGCTAAAGCGACAGGGACCTACGAGCAGTACTTC.

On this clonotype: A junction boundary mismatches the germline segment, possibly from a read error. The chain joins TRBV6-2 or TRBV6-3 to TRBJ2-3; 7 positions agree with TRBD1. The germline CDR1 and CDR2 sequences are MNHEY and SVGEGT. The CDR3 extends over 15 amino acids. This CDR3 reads CASVLGTASTDTQYF. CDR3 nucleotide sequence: TGCGCCAGCGTCCTAGGGACAGCGAGCACAGATACGCAGTATTTT.

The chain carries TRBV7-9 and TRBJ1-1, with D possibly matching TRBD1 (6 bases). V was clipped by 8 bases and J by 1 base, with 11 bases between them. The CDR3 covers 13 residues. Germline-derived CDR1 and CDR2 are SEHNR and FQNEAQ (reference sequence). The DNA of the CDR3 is TGTGCCAGCGGCGGACAGAAGAACACTGAAGCTTTCTTT. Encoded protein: CASGGQKNTEAFF.